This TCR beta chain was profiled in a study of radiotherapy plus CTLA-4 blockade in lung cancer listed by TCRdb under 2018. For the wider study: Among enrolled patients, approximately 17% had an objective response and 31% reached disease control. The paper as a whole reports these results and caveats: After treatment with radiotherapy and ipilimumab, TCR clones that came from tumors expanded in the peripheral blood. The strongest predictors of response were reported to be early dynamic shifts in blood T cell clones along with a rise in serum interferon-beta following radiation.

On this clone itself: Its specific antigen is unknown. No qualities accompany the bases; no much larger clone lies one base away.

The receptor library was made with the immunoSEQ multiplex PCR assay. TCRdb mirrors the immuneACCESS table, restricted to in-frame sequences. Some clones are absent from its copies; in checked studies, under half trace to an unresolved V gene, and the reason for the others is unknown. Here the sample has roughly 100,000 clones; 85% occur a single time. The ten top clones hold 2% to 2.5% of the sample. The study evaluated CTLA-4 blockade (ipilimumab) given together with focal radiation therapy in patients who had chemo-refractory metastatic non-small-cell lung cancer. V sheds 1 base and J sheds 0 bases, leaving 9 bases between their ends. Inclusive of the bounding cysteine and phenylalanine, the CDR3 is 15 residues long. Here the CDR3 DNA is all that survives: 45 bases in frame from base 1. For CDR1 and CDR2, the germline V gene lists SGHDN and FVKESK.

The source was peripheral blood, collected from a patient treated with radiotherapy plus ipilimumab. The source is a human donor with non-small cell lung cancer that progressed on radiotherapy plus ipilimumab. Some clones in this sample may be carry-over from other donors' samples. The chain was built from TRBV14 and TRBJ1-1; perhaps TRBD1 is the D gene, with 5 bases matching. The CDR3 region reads CASSQVRVVNTEAFF. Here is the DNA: TGTGCCAGCAGCCAAGTCAGGGTTGTGAACACTGAAGCTTTCTTT.